Detailed here is one T cell receptor (beta chain). Its matching antigen is unknown. The data were taken from a study of cytomegalovirus exposure and HLA in healthy donors. Study observations and caveats: The sole available immune exposure information was CMV serostatus.

Primers: 60 Vbeta forward and 13 Jbeta reverse. Profiling relied on immunoSEQ multiplex PCR, and the TCRdb table lists in-frame clones only, not all of them. This table has 160,000 or so clones, more than 65% appearing once. What was sequenced was PBMCs. The source of this sequence is a man aged 45-65 years in good health and CMV-seropositive.

The CDR3 protein is CASSLGTGDTGELFF. CDR3 nucleotide sequence: TGTGCCAGCAGCCTGGGGACAGGGGACACCGGGGAGCTGTTTTTT. The J gene is TRBJ2-2, the V gene TRBV7-9; 10 bases fit TRBD1. There are 15 residues in the CDR3. Germline CDR1 reads SEHNR; CDR2 reads FQNEAQ (reference sequence). V was clipped by 5 bases and J by 3 bases; unmatched bases: 3.